The 12 T cell receptor beta chains below all came from one sample that was sequenced in a study of T-cell reconstitution after alpha-beta-depleted transplantation in children. This sample's TCRbeta library carried unique molecular identifier barcodes. One entry per CDR3 protein results from TCRdb running MiXCR on the PCR reads. The table shows about 640,000 distinct CDR3 sequences, with around 16% occurring only once. The sample in question was PBMCs from the stem cell graft donor, obtained from the stem cell graft. These TCRs come from a human donor who donated a stem cell graft to a child with acute myeloid leukemia.

In this sample, this clonotype turned up a few times. The genes are TRBV20-1 and TRBJ2-7; 8 nucleotides match TRBD2. Germline assignment: CDR1 DFQATT and CDR2 SNEGSKA (reference sequence). Losses at the gene ends were 0 bases for V and 0 bases for J; bases not matched to a gene: 10. The CDR3 contains 17 residues. The CDR3 coding sequence is TGCAGTGCTAGAGATATCGCGGGGGGCCCCTACTCCTACGAGCAGTACGTC. Residues: CSARDIAGGPYSYEQYV.

This clonotype was counted at least ten times. The chain couples TRBV20-1 to TRBJ1-1; 9 bases align to TRBD1. CDR3 length: 14 residues. Germline loops: CDR1 DFQATT, CDR2 SNEGSKA (reference sequence). V trimming: 6 bases; J trimming: 5 bases; junction bases outside the gene matches: 10. In nucleotides, the CDR3 is TGCAGTGCCTCGCGCGGACAGGGGAGGACTGAAGCTTTCTTT. It is translated as CSASRGQGRTEAFF.

This clonotype was detected a few times. The chain joins TRBV6-1 to TRBJ2-7, with TRBD1 matching 9 bases. Losses at the gene ends were 6 bases for V and 8 bases for J; bases not matched to a gene: 8. Germline lookup yields CDR1 MNHNS and CDR2 SASEGT. The CDR3 spans 13 residues. The CDR3 loop is CASRPGQGGKQYF. CDR3 sequence (DNA): TGTGCCAGCAGGCCGGGACAGGGTGGGAAGCAGTACTTC.

This clonotype was counted a few times. V is TRBV5-6 and J is TRBJ2-4; D is unresolved. Trimming cost V 4 bases and J 0 bases, with 14 bases left between them. In germline, CDR1 is SGHDT, CDR2 YYEEEE. CDR3 length: 16 amino acids. CDR3: CASSGQTPLAKNIQYF. The CDR3, as DNA: TGTGCCAGCAGCGGGCAAACTCCACTAGCCAAAAACATTCAGTACTTC.

This clonotype was counted at least ten times. The J gene is TRBJ2-3, the V gene TRBV28; a possible D gene is TRBD2 (5 bases). The CDR3 spans 19 residues. V gave up 3 bases and J gave up 0 bases, with 22 bases separating them. Per the germline V gene, CDR1 is MDHEN and CDR2 is SYDVKM. The CDR3 DNA is TGTGCCAGCAGTTTCGGACCGCCGGGGTTGGGATATAGCACAGATACGCAGTATTTT. Amino acid sequence: CASSFGPPGLGYSTDTQYF.

J is TRBJ2-3 and V is TRBV7-7, with TRBD2 identical over 9 bases. CDR1 SSHAT and CDR2 FNYEAQ come from the germline V gene (reference sequence). The CDR3 runs to 16 residues. With V trimmed by 1 base and J by 4 bases, 6 bases remained unmatched. In DNA, the CDR3 is TGTGCCAGCAGCTTAGTCGCGGGGGGGATGTCAGATACGCAGTATTTT. Translated, it gives CASSLVAGGMSDTQYF.

This clonotype was recorded at least ten times. The rearrangement joins TRBV9 to TRBJ1-2; D gene uncertain. The CDR3 has 15 amino acids. V dropped 0 bases and J dropped 3 bases, with 12 bases sitting between them. Germline V gene sequence: CDR1 SGDLS, CDR2 YYNGEE. The CDR3 DNA reads TGTGCCAGCAGCGTAGATCTGGGAGGTTACTATGGCTACACCTTC. Encoded protein: CASSVDLGGYYGYTF.

This clonotype was observed many times. This CDR3 reads CSATYRGDTQYF. The CDR3, as DNA: TGCAGTGCTACCTATAGGGGGGATACGCAGTATTTT. The chain carries TRBV20-1 and TRBJ2-3; D perhaps matches TRBD1 (6 bases). In germline, CDR1 is DFQATT, CDR2 SNEGSKA (reference sequence). V was pared by 4 bases and J by 6 bases, with 11 bases between. The CDR3 covers 12 residues.

The chain links TRBV30 to TRBJ2-5; D assignment may be TRBD1 or TRBD2 (5 bases each). CDR1 and CDR2 from the germline V gene are GTSNPN and SVGIG (reference sequence). CDR3 length: 17 amino acids. The ends were cut back, 0 bases at V and 4 bases at J, with 21 bases in the middle. CDR3 sequence: CAWSVFSPGSWVETQYF. The CDR3 nucleotides are TGTGCCTGGAGTGTATTCTCGCCAGGGAGTTGGGTAGAGACCCAGTACTTC.

The chain combines TRBV12-3 or TRBV12-4 with TRBJ1-1, with D possibly matching TRBD1 (5 bases). CDR3 length: 13 amino acids. Trimming cost V 5 bases and J 5 bases, with 12 bases left between them. The CDR3 DNA reads TGTGCCAGCAGTGAGATCCAGGGTACTGAAGCTTTCTTT. Translated, it gives CASSEIQGTEAFF.

This chain joins TRBV28 and TRBJ1-3; maybe TRBD1 (6 bases). Trimming shortened V by 5 bases and J by 2 bases, and 28 bases separated the two germline ends. From germline, CDR1 is MDHEN and CDR2 SYDVKM. The CDR3 has 20 amino acids. In nucleotides, the CDR3 is TGTGCCAGCAGTCTCCTAGAAGGACAGACGGGGCAGGCTGCTGGAAACACCATATATTTT. This sequence encodes CASSLLEGQTGQAAGNTIYF.

This sequence joins TRBV12-5 and TRBJ2-1, with D maybe TRBD2 (7 bases). CDR3 size: 16 residues. The ends were cut back, 2 bases at V and 6 bases at J, with 17 bases in the middle. Germline-derived CDR1 and CDR2 are LGHNT and FRNRAP. In DNA, the CDR3 is TGTGCTAGTGGTTTGACGCCCGGGGGGCGAGTCAATGAGCAGTTCTTC. The encoded protein is CASGLTPGGRVNEQFF.